This T cell receptor (beta chain) stems from a study of OX40 agonist ivuxolimab in advanced cancers. The overall study: A partial response was reached by three patients: one with hepatocellular carcinoma and two with cutaneous melanoma. Study-wide results and caveats: Some patients without response likewise showed low normalized clonal expansion.

Trimming shortened V by 4 bases and J by 9 bases, and 13 bases separated the two germline ends. This CDR3 contains 13 residues. Per the germline V gene, CDR1 is LNHDA and CDR2 is SQIVND (reference sequence). Sequenced by immunoSEQ multiplex PCR; TCRdb stores in-frame clones only, minus some. The sample records tens of thousands of clones, roughly 88% being singletons. Any history of autoimmune disease or systemic immunosuppression disqualified patients. This clone was observed a few times. The antigen remains unidentified. The sample consisted of CD4+ or CD8+ T cells sorted from blood, taken in a trial of the OX40 agonist ivuxolimab. The receptor was derived from an adult with an advanced solid tumor such as melanoma, head and neck, liver or kidney cancer. The chain links TRBV19 to TRBJ1-5, with D uncertain. Here the CDR3 DNA reads TGTGCCAGTAGTAGCCGGGCCTCGTGGCCCCAGCATTTT. As protein: CASSSRASWPQHF.